These 21 T cell receptor beta chains share one sample of origin, sequenced in a study of cytomegalovirus exposure and HLA in healthy donors (dated by TCRdb to 2016 to 2017). Library prep was done by the immunoSEQ multiplex PCR assay. A mixture of 60 forward primers for TCR Vbeta segments and 13 reverse primers for TCR Jbeta segments was used in the multiplex PCR. Here the immuneACCESS table is served through TCRdb, limited to in-frame sequences with V and J called. Missing clones are a known gap in these copies; in checked studies unresolved V genes cover under half, and the rest lacks a known reason. In all, the sample holds roughly 120,000 clones, and approximately 81% of those were seen once. Around 4.2% of the sample is in the top ten clones. Specimen: PBMCs. The receptors originated from a woman in her 30s in good health and CMV-seronegative.

The chain employs TRBV5-6 and TRBJ2-6; D is undetermined. This CDR3 spans 15 amino acids. The V gene's germline CDR1 is SGHDT and CDR2 YYEEEE. V gave up 4 bases and J gave up 0 bases, with 8 bases separating them. DNA for the CDR3: TGTGCCAGCAGCCCTCCAGGCTCTGGGGCCAACGTCCTGACTTTC. Protein product: CASSPPGSGANVLTF.

J is TRBJ1-3 and V is TRBV6-1, with 7 positions matching TRBD1. Looked up from germline, CDR1 is MNHNS and CDR2 is SASEGT. Losses at the gene ends were 6 bases for V and 2 bases for J; bases not matched to a gene: 1. This CDR3 is built from 13 residues. The CDR3 DNA reads as TGTGCCAGCAGGGGGACAGCTGGAAACACCATATATTTT. This encodes CASRGTAGNTIYF.

This chain links TRBV11-2 with TRBJ2-2; D remains ambiguous. V lost 5 bases to trimming and J lost 4 bases, with 14 bases between them. CDR1 is SGHAT and CDR2 is FQNNGV in the germline V gene. This CDR3 has 15 amino acids. CDR3 region: CASSPTSSTTGELFF. The CDR3 DNA reads as TGTGCCAGCAGCCCAACATCATCCACCACCGGGGAGCTGTTTTTT.

This chain connects TRBV27 to TRBJ1-5; D remains ambiguous. Between the trimmed V and J ends, which lost 7 bases and 8 bases, there was a span of 15 bases. The CDR3 contains 13 residues. CDR1 MNHEY and CDR2 SMNVEV come from the germline V gene (reference sequence). The CDR3 DNA reads as TGTGCCAGCACCATTCGACGCGGAGAGCCCCAGCATTTT. This translates into CASTIRRGEPQHF.

This clone occurred a few times. This chain joins TRBV4-1 and TRBJ2-7, with TRBD1 matching over 11 bases. V shed 0 bases, J shed 3 bases, and the junction held 4 bases outside the gene matches. Per the germline V gene, CDR1 is MGHRA and CDR2 is YSYEKL. There are 16 residues in the CDR3. The CDR3 DNA reads TGCGCCAGCAGCCAAGATCCGGACAGGGGGCGCTACGAGCAGTACTTC. As protein: CASSQDPDRGRYEQYF.

The chain recombines TRBV7-9 with TRBJ2-2; a possible D gene is TRBD1 (6 bases). Trimming left V 10 bases short and J 7 bases short, with 16 bases between. The CDR3 is 13 amino acids. Germline V gene data show CDR1 as SEHNR and CDR2 as FQNEAQ (reference sequence). CDR3 in DNA: TGTGCCATAGGTCAGGGGTTGGTCGGGGAGCTGTTTTTT. This codes for CAIGQGLVGELFF. The complete variable domain, with remaining parts taken from reference TRBV7-9 and TRBJ2-2, reads DTGVSQNPRHKITKRGQNVTFRCDPISEHNRLYWYRQTLGQGPEFLTYFQNEAQLEKSRLLSDRFSAERPKGSFSTLEIQRTEQGDSAMYLCAIGQGLVGELFFGEGSRLTVL.

The chain links TRBV15 to TRBJ2-5; 7 nucleotides match TRBD1. V trimming: 9 bases; J trimming: 5 bases; junction bases outside the gene matches: 9. Germline assignment: CDR1 LNHNV and CDR2 YYDKDF (reference sequence). This CDR3 has 13 amino acids. CDR3: CATGTGATETQYF. The CDR3 DNA reads TGTGCCACTGGAACAGGGGCCACCGAGACCCAGTACTTC.

The chain uses TRBV11-2 and TRBJ2-7, with TRBD2 matching 8 bases. There are 15 residues in the CDR3. The germline gives CDR1 SGHAT, CDR2 FQNNGV. V shed 1 base and J 4 bases; nucleotides not matched to a gene: 6. The CDR3 loop is CASSLVSGSGYEQYF. The CDR3 coding sequence is TGTGCCAGCAGCTTAGTGAGCGGGAGCGGGTACGAGCAGTACTTC.

The chain has TRBV27 and TRBJ2-1; TRBD2 aligns across 7 bases. CDR1 and CDR2 (germline): MNHEY, SMNVEV (reference sequence). Trimming took 4 bases from V and 4 from J; bases not matched to a gene: 7. The CDR3 has 15 amino acids. Written as DNA, the CDR3 is TGTGCCAGCAGTTCCCCGGCTAGCGGTTACAATGAGCAGTTCTTC. This encodes CASSSPASGYNEQFF.

The chain has TRBV30 and TRBJ1-5, with 7 bases fitting TRBD1. J gave up 15 bases and V 3 bases, and 14 bases lay outside the gene matches. This CDR3 region has 13 residues. Looked up from germline, CDR1 is GTSNPN and CDR2 is SVGIG (reference sequence). The CDR3 region is CAWRANGQAALHF. The CDR3 nucleotides read TGTGCCTGGAGGGCGAACGGACAGGCCGCACTGCATTTT.

V and J are TRBV9 and TRBJ2-1; tentative D call: TRBD2 (5 bases). The V and J ends lost 0 bases and 5 bases respectively, with 15 bases between them. CDR1 SGDLS and CDR2 YYNGEE come from the germline V gene. CDR3 length: 16 residues. The CDR3 region has the DNA TGTGCCAGCAGCGTAGGAGGACGGGTCGGGGACAATGAGCAGTTCTTC. Protein product: CASSVGGRVGDNEQFF.

The chain joins TRBV10-3 to TRBJ2-7; perhaps TRBD1 as D (6 bases). V was cut by 6 bases and J by 5 bases, with 8 bases left in between. CDR1 is ENHRY and CDR2 is SYGVKD in the germline V gene. The CDR3 consists of 11 residues. CDR3 bases: TGTGCCATCAGACAGGGTAACGAGCAGTACTTC. This encodes CAIRQGNEQYF.

This clone came up a few times. The genes are TRBV6-5 and TRBJ2-2; 7 bases are a match to TRBD1. The V gene's germline CDR1 is MNHEY and CDR2 SVGAGI. CDR3 length: 13 residues. The J segment lost 5 bases and the V segment lost 10 bases, leaving 7 bases of the junction unmatched. The CDR3 protein is CATVQGVTGELFF. CDR3 sequence (DNA): TGTGCCACCGTTCAGGGGGTTACCGGGGAGCTGTTTTTT.

The chain employs TRBV9 and TRBJ2-2, with 9 bases aligning to TRBD1. CDR1 SGDLS and CDR2 YYNGEE come from the germline V gene. The V and J ends lost 4 bases and 5 bases, in that order; junction bases with no gene match: 3. CDR3 length: 14 residues. The CDR3 region is CASSTGGGTGELFF. CDR3 bases: TGTGCCAGCAGCACAGGGGGCGGTACCGGGGAGCTGTTTTTT.

Here the CDR3 DNA reads TGTGCCAGTAGTAGCGTGGGCAATCAGCCCCAGCATTTT. This translates into CASSSVGNQPQHF. V usage is TRBV19 and J usage is TRBJ1-5, with D unclear. The CDR3 loop spans 13 amino acids. V dropped 4 bases and J dropped 2 bases, with 6 bases sitting between them. The germline CDR1 and CDR2 sequences are LNHDA and SQIVND (reference sequence).

This clone came up a few times. The rearrangement links TRBV10-3 to TRBJ1-4; D is possibly TRBD1 (6 bases). Germline loops: CDR1 ENHRY, CDR2 SYGVKD. Deletions cut 0 bases from V and 2 bases from J, with 13 bases between. This CDR3 is 17 amino acids long. The CDR3 DNA sequence: TGTGCCATCAGTGAGTCGCCGGGGGGGGCCACTAATGAAAAACTGTTTTTT. Translating gives CAISESPGGATNEKLFF.

The chain links TRBV15 to TRBJ1-3, with 7 bases lining up with TRBD1. Germline V gene data show CDR1 as LNHNV and CDR2 as YYDKDF (reference sequence). This CDR3 has 14 amino acids. V lost 6 bases, J lost 3 bases, and 5 bases stayed unmatched. The DNA for the CDR3 is TGTGCCACCAGTAGGGACAGTCTTGGAAACACCATATATTTT. This translates into CATSRDSLGNTIYF.

The chain combines TRBV11-3 with TRBJ2-6, with 8 nucleotides matching TRBD1. The CDR3 sequence is 17 residues long. V lost 1 base, J lost 4 bases, and 6 bases stayed unmatched. Germline V gene sequence: CDR1 SGHNT, CDR2 YENEEA. The CDR3 DNA reads as TGTGCCAGCAGCTTAGGCCAGGGGGCGACGGGGGCCAACGTCCTGACTTTC. The encoded protein is CASSLGQGATGANVLTF.

The chain links TRBV10-3 to TRBJ2-3; 7 bases fit TRBD2. The CDR3 contains 18 residues. Germline-derived CDR1 and CDR2 are ENHRY and SYGVKD. V trimming: 2 bases; J trimming: 8 bases; junction bases outside the gene matches: 19. The CDR3: CAISEPAGTGLGGGTQYF. The CDR3 coding sequence is TGTGCCATCAGTGAGCCAGCCGGGACTGGACTGGGGGGGGGTACGCAGTATTTT.

The chain combines TRBV28 with TRBJ2-1, with TRBD2 as a possible D gene (6 bases). Germline-derived CDR1 and CDR2 are MDHEN and SYDVKM. The ends were cut back, 6 bases at V and 1 base at J, with 13 bases in the middle. CDR3 size: 15 residues. The CDR3 DNA is TGTGCCAGCAGATCGGGACTTCTTTCCTACAATGAGCAGTTCTTC. Translation gives CASRSGLLSYNEQFF.

The chain links TRBV7-8 to TRBJ1-1; D may be TRBD1 (6 bases). This CDR3 comprises 14 residues. V was shortened by 2 bases and J by 5 bases, with 12 bases between the two germline ends. Germline V CDR1 and CDR2: SGHVS, FQNEAQ. The CDR3 DNA reads TGTGCCAGCAGCTTATCTGTAAGGGGGACTGAAGCTTTCTTT. Translated, it gives CASSLSVRGTEAFF.